This T cell receptor (beta chain) emerged from a study of tumor-infiltrating lymphocytes in primary liver carcinoma. Study context: The patients comprised men and women between the ages of 30 and 69 years.

Without any cell sorting, about 19-30 mg of bulk tissue yielded co-extracted RNA and DNA. The patients lived with chronic HBV infection and had not yet received any treatment. Study-wide points: Present in all five tumor regions were only about 7-25% of the top clones. The study found a significantly higher top-250-clone fraction in tumors than in blood (p = 0.039).

A primer in the constant region served to generate TCR beta cDNA from approximately 460 ng of total RNA. Amplification in three nested multiplex PCR rounds with slightly modified ARM-PCR gave rise to TCR beta libraries. The first two PCR rounds used TRBV1-TRBV30 primers with a Cbeta primer, nine to ten cycles each. In TCRdb, the multiplex PCR reads were re-called with MiXCR into one record per CDR3 protein. There are about 78,000 distinct CDR3 sequences in the sample; over 60% occur only once, and about a quarter lies in the top ten. About this clonotype itself: Antigen unknown. Compared with germline, one end of the junction differs, possibly owing to a read error.

This CDR3 spans 16 amino acids. Germline V gene data show CDR1 as SGHAT and CDR2 as FQDESV (reference sequence). The source material was liver tumor tissue from sampling region 4. Subset defined: tumor region T4, right-lateral pole. The chain employs TRBV11-1 and TRBJ2-3; 11 bases line up with TRBD2. The TCR sequence derives from a man between 40 and 49 years old with primary liver carcinoma and hepatitis B virus infection. CDR3 protein: CASSKGLAVSTDMQYF. In DNA form, the CDR3 reads TGCGCCAGCAGTAAGGGACTAGCGGTTAGCACAGATATGCAGTATTTT.